This T cell receptor (beta chain) emerged from a study of control samples from healthy donors and cancer patients (dated by TCRdb to the early 2020s). The CDR3, from cysteine to phenylalanine, totals 16 residues. Only the CDR3 portion is preserved as DNA: 48 bases, with reading frame beginning at the first base. Clipping removes 7 bases from V and 9 bases from J, with 16 as the unmatched junction base count. From the germline V gene, CDR1 is MGHRA and CDR2 is YSYEKL. On this clone: The antigen it recognizes is unknown. The sample holds no much larger clone one base away, and base qualities are not on file.

Library preparation used the immunoSEQ multiplex PCR assay. Drawn from immuneACCESS, this table holds only the in-frame rearrangements with V and J called that TCRdb kept. Clones are partly lost; checked studies trace under half to an unresolved V gene and leave the rest unexplained. This sample comprises about 100,000 clones, roughly 87% of them detected only once. Together, the top ten hold over 15% of the sample. Sequencing input: blood. This receptor was taken from a woman aged 50 to 60 in good health. This sequence uses TRBV4-1 and TRBJ2-2; TRBD2 matches 8 bases in the middle. The DNA sequence is TGCGCCAGCAATGGGCTAGCGGGCCACCCCGGCCGGGAGCTGTTTTTT. This sequence encodes CASNGLAGHPGRELFF.